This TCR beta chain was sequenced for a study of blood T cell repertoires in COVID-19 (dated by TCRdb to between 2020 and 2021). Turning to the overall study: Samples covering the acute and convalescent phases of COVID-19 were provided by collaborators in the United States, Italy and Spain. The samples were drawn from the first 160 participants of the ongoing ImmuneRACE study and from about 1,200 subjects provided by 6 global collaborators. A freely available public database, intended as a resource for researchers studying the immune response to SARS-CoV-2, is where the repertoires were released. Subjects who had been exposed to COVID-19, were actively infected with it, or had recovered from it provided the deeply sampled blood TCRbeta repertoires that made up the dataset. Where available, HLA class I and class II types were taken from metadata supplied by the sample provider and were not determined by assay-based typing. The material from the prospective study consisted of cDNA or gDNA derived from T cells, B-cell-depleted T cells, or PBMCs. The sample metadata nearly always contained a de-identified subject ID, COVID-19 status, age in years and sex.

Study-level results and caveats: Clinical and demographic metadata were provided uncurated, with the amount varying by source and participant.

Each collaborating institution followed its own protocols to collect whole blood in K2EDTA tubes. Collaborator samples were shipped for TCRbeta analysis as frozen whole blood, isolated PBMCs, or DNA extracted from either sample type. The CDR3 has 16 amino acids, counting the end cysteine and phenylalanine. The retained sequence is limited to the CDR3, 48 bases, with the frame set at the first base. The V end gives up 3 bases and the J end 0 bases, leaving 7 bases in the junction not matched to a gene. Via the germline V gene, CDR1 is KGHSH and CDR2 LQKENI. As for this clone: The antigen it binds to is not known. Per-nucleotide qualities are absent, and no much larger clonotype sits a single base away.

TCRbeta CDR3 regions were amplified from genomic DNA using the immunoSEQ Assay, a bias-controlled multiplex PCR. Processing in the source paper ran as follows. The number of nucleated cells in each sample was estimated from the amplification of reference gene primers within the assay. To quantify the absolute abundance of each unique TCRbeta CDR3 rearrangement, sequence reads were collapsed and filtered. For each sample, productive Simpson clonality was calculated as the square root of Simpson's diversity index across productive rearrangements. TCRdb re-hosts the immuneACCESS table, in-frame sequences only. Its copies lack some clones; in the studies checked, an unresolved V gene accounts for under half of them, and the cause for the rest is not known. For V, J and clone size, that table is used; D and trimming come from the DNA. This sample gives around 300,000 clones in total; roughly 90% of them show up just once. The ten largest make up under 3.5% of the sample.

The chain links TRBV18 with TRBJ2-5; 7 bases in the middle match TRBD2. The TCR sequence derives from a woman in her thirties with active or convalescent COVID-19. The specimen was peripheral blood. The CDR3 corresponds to CASSPASGTNQETQYF. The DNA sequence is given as TGTGCCAGCTCACCTGCTAGCGGTACTAACCAAGAGACCCAGTACTTC.